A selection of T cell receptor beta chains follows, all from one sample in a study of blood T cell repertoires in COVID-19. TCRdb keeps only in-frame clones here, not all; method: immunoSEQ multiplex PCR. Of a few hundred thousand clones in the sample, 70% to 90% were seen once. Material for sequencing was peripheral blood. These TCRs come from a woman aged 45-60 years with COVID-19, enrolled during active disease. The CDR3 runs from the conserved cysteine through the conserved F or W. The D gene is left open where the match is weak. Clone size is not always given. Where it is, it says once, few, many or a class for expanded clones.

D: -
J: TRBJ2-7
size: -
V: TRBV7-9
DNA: TGTGCCAGCAGCCCTAGCGTACCTCTCTCCTACGAGCAGTACTTC
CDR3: CASSPSVPLSYEQYF

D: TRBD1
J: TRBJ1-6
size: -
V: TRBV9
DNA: TGTGCCAGCAGCGCCCAGGGGGACCCTGGTCCACCCCTCCACTTT
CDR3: CASSAQGDPGPPLHF

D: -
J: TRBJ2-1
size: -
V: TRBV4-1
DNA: TGCGCCAGCAGCCAAGATAGGGGCAGTTCCTACAATGAGCAGTTCTTC
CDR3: CASSQDRGSSYNEQFF

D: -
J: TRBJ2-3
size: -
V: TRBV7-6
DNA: TGTGCCAGCAGCCGAACGATACAGGGAACAGATACGCAGTATTTT
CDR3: CASSRTIQGTDTQYF

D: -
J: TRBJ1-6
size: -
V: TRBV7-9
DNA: TGTGCCAGCAGCTTAATAGGGGGAGCAAGGGATTCACCCCTCCACTTT
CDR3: CASSLIGGARDSPLHF

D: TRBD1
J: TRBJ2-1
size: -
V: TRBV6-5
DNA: TGTGCCAGCAGCCGGACAGGGGGTTGGAATGAGCAGTTCTTC
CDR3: CASSRTGGWNEQFF

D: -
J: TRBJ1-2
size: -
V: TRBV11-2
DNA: TGTGCCAGCAGCCCTGGTGAGGTGTCCTATGGCTACACCTTC
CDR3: CASSPGEVSYGYTF

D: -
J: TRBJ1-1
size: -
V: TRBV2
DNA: TGTGCCAGCAGAGTTGAGATGAACACTGAAGCTTTCTTT
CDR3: CASRVEMNTEAFF

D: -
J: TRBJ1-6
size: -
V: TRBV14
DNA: TGTGCCAGCAGCCCTGTTCGATCGGGGTCACCCCTCCACTTT
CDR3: CASSPVRSGSPLHF

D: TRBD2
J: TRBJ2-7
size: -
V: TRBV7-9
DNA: TGTGCCAGCAGCCGCAGCACGACTAGCTTCGGCGAGCAGTACTTC
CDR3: CASSRSTTSFGEQYF

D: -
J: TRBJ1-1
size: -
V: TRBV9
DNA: TGTGCCAGCAGCGTAGGAGGTCAGGGCACTGAAGCTTTCTTT
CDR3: CASSVGGQGTEAFF

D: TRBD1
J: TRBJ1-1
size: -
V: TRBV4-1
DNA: TGCGCCAGCAGCCTTGGACAGGGGGCGGACACTGAAGCTTTCTTT
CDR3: CASSLGQGADTEAFF

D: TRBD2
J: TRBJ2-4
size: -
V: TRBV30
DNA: TGTGCCTGGAGTGTAAGCGGGGCGGGGGGAAACATTCAGTACTTC
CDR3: CAWSVSGAGGNIQYF

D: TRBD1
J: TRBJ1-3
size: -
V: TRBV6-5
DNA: TGTGCCACCTGGGACAGGGAGGAGGGAAACACCATATATTTT
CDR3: CATWDREEGNTIYF

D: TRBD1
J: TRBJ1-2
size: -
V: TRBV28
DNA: TGTGCCAGCAGTAGGGGGCTCCTCCTCTATGGCTACACCTTC
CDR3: CASSRGLLLYGYTF

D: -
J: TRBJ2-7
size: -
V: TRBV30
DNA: TGTGCCTGGAGTAGCCAGGGTGCCGACGAGCAGTACTTC
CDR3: CAWSSQGADEQYF

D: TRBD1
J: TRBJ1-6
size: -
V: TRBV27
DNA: TGTGCCAGCAGTTCGGACAGGGATTCACCCCTCCACTTT
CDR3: CASSSDRDSPLHF

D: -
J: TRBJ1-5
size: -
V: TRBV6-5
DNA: TGTGCCAGCAGTTACTCGAGGCAAGCGCCCCAGCATTTT
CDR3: CASSYSRQAPQHF

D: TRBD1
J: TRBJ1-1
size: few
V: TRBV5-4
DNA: TGTGCCAGCAGCCCTTCGGGACAGGGGTGGAACACTGAAGCTTTCTTT
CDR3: CASSPSGQGWNTEAFF

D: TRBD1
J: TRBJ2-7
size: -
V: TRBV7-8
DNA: TGTGCCAGCAGTCTCACAGGGGCCGAGCAGTACTTC
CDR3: CASSLTGAEQYF

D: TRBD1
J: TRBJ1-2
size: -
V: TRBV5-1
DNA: TGCGCCAGCCTAGTCGGGACAGGCCGGAGAGGGGCGGAAGGCTACACCTTC
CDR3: CASLVGTGRRGAEGYTF

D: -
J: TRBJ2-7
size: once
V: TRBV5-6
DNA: TGTGCCAGCAGCTTGGGGCGGGAGCAGTACTTC
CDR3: CASSLGREQYF

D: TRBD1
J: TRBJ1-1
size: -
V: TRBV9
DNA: TGTGCCAGCAGCGCCTTACGCGGGACAGGGGTCCTAAACACTGAAGCTTTCTTT
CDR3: CASSALRGTGVLNTEAFF

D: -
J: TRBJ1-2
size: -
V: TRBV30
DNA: TGTGCCTGGAGCGATCTGAGTCCTATGGGCTACACCTTC
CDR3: CAWSDLSPMGYTF

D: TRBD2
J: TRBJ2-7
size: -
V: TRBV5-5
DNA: TGTGCCAGCGCCCTGCCGGCGGGGGAGACCTACGAGCAGTACTTC
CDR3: CASALPAGETYEQYF

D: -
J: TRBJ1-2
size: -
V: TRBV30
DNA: TGTGCCTGGAGTGTCGAAGGGGCCTATGGCTACACCTTC
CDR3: CAWSVEGAYGYTF

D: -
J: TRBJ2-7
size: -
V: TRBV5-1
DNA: TGCGCCAGCAGCTTGGGCAGGGAAAACGAGCAGTACTTC
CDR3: CASSLGRENEQYF

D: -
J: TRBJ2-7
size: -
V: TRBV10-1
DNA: TGCGCCAGCAGTGAGTCGTCCAGTCATCCGTACTTC
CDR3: CASSESSSHPYF

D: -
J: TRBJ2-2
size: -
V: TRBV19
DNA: TGTGCCAGTACCTCCAGGGAGGGGGTTTTAGCCGGGGAGCTGTTTTTT
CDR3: CASTSREGVLAGELFF

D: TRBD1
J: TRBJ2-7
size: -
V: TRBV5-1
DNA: TGCGCCAGCAGCTTGGAACAAAAAACCGGGACAGGGTTACCGGGGGACGAGCAGTACTTC
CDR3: CASSLEQKTGTGLPGDEQYF

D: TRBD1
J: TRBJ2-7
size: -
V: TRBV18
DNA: TGTGCCAGCTCACCCAGTTTGGGACAGGGAAGCCGGGAGCAGTACTTC
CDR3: CASSPSLGQGSREQYF

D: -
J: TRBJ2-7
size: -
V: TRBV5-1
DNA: TGCGCCAGCAGCATTACCGGGACAACCTACGAGCAGTACTTC
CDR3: CASSITGTTYEQYF

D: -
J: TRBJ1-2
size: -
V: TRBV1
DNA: TGCACCAGCAGCCATGGGGGCCCGATCTATGGCTACACCTTC
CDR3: CTSSHGGPIYGYTF

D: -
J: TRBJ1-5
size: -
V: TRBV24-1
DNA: TGTGCCACCAGTGAATCCCAGGGGCTGAACCAGCCCCAGCATTTT
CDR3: CATSESQGLNQPQHF

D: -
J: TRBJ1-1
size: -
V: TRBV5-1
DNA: TGCGCCAGCAGCCCCCTGACAGTTTTGAACACTGAAGCTTTCTTT
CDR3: CASSPLTVLNTEAFF

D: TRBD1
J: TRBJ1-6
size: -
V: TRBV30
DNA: TGTGCCTGGAGTAACAGGGGCGATTCACCCCTCCACTTT
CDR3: CAWSNRGDSPLHF

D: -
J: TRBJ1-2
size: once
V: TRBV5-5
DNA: TGTGCCAGCAGCCTCGGAGGCTATGGCTACACCTTC
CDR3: CASSLGGYGYTF

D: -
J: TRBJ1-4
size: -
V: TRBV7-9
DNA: TGTGCCAGCAGCTTAGGGCAGGGCGGTAATGAAAAACTGTTTTTT
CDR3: CASSLGQGGNEKLFF

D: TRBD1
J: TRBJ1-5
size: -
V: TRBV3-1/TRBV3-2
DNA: TGTGCCAGCAGCCACACCCTCGGGACAGGGGATCAACCCCAGCATTTT
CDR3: CASSHTLGTGDQPQHF

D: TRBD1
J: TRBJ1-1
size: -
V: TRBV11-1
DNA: TGTGCCAGCAGCCCCAGGGGGCGCGGGTACACTGAAGCTTTCTTT
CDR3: CASSPRGRGYTEAFF

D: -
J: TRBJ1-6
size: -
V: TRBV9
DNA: TGTGCCAGCAGCGTTGGGGGGACACCCCTCCACTTT
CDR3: CASSVGGTPLHF

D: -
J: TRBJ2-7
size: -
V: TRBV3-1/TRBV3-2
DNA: TGTGCCAGCAGCCAAGACAGTCAGGGGTTCGGGGAGCAGTACTTC
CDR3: CASSQDSQGFGEQYF

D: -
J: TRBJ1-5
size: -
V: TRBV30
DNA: TGTGCCTGGAGTGTTGGGCAGTATAGCAATCAGCCCCAGCATTTT
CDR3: CAWSVGQYSNQPQHF

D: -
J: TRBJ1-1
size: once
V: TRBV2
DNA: TGTGCCAGCAGTGAACAGGGCCCCTGGGAAGCTTTCTTT
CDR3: CASSEQGPWEAFF

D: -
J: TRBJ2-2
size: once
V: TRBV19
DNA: TGTGCCAGTAAAGAGGCCTCAATTTTGGGGAACACCGGGGAGCTGTTTTTT
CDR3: CASKEASILGNTGELFF